The text below deals with one TCR beta chain. The antigen is not known. The germline V gene encodes CDR1 GTSNPN and CDR2 SVGIG (reference sequence). The V and J ends lost 3 bases and 7 bases respectively, with 22 bases between them. The CDR3 runs 16 residues. Time point given: cycle 4 day 1 (C4D1), after six to seven weeks of nivolumab. After autologous stem cell transplantation all patients relapsed, and prior brentuximab vedotin exposure differed between cohorts. Profiled with immunoSEQ multiplex PCR; TCRdb holds only in-frame clones, not every one. The sample includes about 64,000 clones, roughly nine tenths of them seen just once. These data originate in a study of PD-1 blockade in classical Hodgkin lymphoma. Study-level points and caveats: As was reported, newly diagnosed patients showed lower baseline TCR diversity than healthy donors did. The study found complete responders had baseline diversity similar to newly diagnosed patients. Patients who began taking nivolumab under 1 year after ASCT were left out.

The sample consisted of peripheral blood mononuclear cells (PBMCs), taken before the fourth cycle of nivolumab. V and J are TRBV30 and TRBJ1-5, with D unresolved. The sequence derives from a human donor with classical Hodgkin lymphoma. CDR3 region: CAWRDNSGDSGQPQHF. CDR3 coding DNA: TGTGCCTGGAGGGATAATTCCGGGGATTCAGGCCAGCCCCAGCATTTT.